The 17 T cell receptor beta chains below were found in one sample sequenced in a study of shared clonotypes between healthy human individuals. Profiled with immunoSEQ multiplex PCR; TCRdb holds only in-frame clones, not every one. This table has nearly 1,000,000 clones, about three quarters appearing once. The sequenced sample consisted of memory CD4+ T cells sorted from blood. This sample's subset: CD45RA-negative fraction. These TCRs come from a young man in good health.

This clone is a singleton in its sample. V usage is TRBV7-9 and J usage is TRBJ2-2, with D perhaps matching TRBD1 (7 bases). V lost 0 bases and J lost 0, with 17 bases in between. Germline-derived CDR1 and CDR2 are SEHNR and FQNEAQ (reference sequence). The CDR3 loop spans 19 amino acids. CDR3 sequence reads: CASSLARAGGTANTGELFF. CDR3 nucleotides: TGTGCCAGCAGCTTAGCGAGGGCAGGGGGGACAGCGAACACCGGGGAGCTGTTTTTT.

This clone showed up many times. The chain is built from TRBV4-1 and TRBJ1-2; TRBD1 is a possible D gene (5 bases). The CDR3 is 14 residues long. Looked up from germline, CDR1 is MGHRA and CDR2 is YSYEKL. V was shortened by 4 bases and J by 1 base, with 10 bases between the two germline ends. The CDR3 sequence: CASSREGSNYGYTF. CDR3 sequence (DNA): TGCGCCAGCAGCCGCGAGGGGAGTAACTATGGCTACACCTTC.

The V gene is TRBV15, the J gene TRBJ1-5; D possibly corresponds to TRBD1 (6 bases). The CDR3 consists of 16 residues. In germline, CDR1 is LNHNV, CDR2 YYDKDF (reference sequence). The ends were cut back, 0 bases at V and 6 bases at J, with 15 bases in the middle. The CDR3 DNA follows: TGTGCCACCAGCAGAGAGAGGATTGGGGGGCCTCAGCCCCAGCATTTT. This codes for CATSRERIGGPQPQHF. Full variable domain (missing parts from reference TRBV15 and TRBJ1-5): DAMVIQNPRYQVTQFGKPVTLSCSQTLNHNVMYWYQQKSSQAPKLLFHYYDKDFNNEADTPDNFQSRRPNTSFCFLDIRSPGLGDTAMYLCATSRERIGGPQPQHFGDGTRLSIL.

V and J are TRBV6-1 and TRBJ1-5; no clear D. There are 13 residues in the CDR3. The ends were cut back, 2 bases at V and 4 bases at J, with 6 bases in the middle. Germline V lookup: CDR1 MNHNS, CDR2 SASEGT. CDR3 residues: CASSEHLNQPQHF. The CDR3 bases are TGTGCCAGCAGTGAACACCTAAATCAGCCCCAGCATTTT.

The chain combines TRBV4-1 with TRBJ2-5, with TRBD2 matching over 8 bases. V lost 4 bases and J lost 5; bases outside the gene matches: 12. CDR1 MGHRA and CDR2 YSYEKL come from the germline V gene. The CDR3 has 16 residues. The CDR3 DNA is TGCGCCAGCAGCCTAGTCGGAGGACTAGCTTTGGAGACCCAGTACTTC. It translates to CASSLVGGLALETQYF.

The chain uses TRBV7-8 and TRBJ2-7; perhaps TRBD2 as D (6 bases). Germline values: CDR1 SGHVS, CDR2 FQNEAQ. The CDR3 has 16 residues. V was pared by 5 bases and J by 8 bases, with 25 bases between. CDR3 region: CASSLEAWTTLVKQYF. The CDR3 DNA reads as TGTGCCAGCAGCCTAGAGGCGTGGACTACCCTCGTCAAGCAGTACTTC.

The CDR3 protein is CASSQEPGSYNEQFF. The CDR3 region has the DNA TGTGCCAGCAGCCAAGAGCCGGGCTCCTACAATGAGCAGTTCTTC. The rearrangement links TRBV14 to TRBJ2-1; D is unresolved. Germline CDR1 is SGHDN and CDR2 is FVKESK. The V and J ends lost 0 bases and 0 bases respectively, with 6 bases between them. This CDR3 region has 15 residues.

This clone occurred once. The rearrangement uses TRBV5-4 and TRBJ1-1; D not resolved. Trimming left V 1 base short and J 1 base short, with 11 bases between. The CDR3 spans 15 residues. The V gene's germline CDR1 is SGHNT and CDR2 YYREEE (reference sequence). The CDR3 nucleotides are TGTGCCAGCAGCTTGTTTATATCGGGGAACACTGAAGCTTTCTTT. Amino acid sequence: CASSLFISGNTEAFF.

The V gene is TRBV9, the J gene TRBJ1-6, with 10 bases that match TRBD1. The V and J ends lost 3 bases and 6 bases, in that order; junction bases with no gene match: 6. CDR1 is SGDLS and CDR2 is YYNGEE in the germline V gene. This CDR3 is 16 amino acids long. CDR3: CASSAGDRGTNSPLHF. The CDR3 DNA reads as TGTGCCAGCAGCGCCGGGGACAGGGGCACTAATTCACCCCTCCACTTT.

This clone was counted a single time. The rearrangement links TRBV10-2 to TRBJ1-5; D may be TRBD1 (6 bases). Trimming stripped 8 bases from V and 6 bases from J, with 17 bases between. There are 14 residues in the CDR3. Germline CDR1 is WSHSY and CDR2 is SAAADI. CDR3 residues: CASADQGRGQPQHF. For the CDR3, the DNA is TGCGCCAGCGCAGACCAGGGGCGCGGTCAGCCCCAGCATTTT.

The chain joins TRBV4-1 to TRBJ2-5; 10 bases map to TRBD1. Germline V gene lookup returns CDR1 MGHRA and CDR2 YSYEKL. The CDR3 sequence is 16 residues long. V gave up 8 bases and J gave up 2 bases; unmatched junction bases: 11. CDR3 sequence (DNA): TGCGCCAGCTCCGACAGGGGGCAACGGGCACAAGAGACCCAGTACTTC. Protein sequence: CASSDRGQRAQETQYF.

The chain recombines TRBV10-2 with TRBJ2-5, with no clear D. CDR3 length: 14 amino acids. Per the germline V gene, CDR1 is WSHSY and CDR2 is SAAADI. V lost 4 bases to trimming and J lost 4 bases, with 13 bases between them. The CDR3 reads CASSGAGWGETQYF. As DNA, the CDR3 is TGCGCCAGCAGTGGGGCAGGTTGGGGAGAGACCCAGTACTTC.

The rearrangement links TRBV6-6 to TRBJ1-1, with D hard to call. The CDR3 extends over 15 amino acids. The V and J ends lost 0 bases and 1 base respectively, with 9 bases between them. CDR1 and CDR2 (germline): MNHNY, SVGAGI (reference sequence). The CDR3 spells CASSYSLGRNTEAFF. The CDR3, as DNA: TGTGCCAGCAGTTACTCGCTTGGCAGGAACACTGAAGCTTTCTTT.

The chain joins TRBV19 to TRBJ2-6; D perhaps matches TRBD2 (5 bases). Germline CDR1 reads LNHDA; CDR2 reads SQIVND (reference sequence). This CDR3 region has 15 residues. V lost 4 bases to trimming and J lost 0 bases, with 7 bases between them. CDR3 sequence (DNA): TGTGCCAGTAGTACAAGCGGCTCTGGGGCCAACGTCCTGACTTTC. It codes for CASSTSGSGANVLTF.

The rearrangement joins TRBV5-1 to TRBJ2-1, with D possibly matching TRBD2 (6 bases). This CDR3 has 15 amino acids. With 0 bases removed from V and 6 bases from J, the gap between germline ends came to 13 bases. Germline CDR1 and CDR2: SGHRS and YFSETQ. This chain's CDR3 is CASSLVGGQVNEQFF. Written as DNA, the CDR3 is TGCGCCAGCAGCTTGGTGGGGGGTCAAGTCAATGAGCAGTTCTTC.

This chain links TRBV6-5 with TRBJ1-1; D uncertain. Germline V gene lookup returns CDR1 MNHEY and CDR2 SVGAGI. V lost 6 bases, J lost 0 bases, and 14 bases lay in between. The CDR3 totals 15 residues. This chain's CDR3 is CASSPPLSMNTEAFF. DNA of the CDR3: TGTGCCAGCAGCCCCCCCTTATCGATGAACACTGAAGCTTTCTTT.

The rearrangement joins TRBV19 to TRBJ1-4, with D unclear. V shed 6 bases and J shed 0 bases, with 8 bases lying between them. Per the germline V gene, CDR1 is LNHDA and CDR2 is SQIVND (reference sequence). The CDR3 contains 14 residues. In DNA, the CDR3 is TGTGCCAGTAGACGTGGTGCAACTAATGAAAAACTGTTTTTT. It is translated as CASRRGATNEKLFF.